This is a list of T cell receptor beta chains from one sample in a study of cytomegalovirus exposure and HLA in healthy donors. Sequenced by immunoSEQ multiplex PCR; TCRdb stores in-frame clones only, minus some. This sample yields 96,000 or so clones, of which 60% to 75% are seen a single time; roughly 3% belongs to the top ten. Specimen: PBMCs. These receptors originate from a female donor in good health and CMV-seropositive. The CDR3 runs from the conserved cysteine through the conserved F or W. A D gene is named only where the DNA matches it firmly. Part of the rows lack a size; the others show once, few, many or a class for expanded clones.

D gene	CDR3 length	clone size	V gene	J gene	CDR3 protein	CDR3 DNA
-	15	-	TRBV4-3	TRBJ1-3	CASSQEDRGGNTIYF	TGCGCCAGCAGCCAAGAAGATCGGGGTGGAAACACCATATATTTT
-	12	once	TRBV27	TRBJ1-1	CASSDRWTEAFF	TGTGCCAGCAGTGATAGATGGACTGAAGCTTTCTTT
TRBD1	15	-	TRBV9	TRBJ2-1	CASSVGTGGFDEQFF	TGTGCCAGCAGCGTGGGGACAGGGGGGTTTGATGAGCAGTTCTTC
-	14	-	TRBV30	TRBJ1-2	CAWTDPRRGYGYTF	TGTGCCTGGACCGACCCACGGAGAGGCTATGGCTACACCTTC
-	14	-	TRBV5-1	TRBJ2-1	CASKLVVLVNEQFF	TGCGCCAGCAAGCTTGTGGTTCTAGTAAATGAGCAGTTCTTC
TRBD2	15	-	TRBV4-2	TRBJ2-7	CASSPGGGRSYEQYF	TGTGCCAGCAGCCCCGGGGGGGGTCGGTCCTACGAGCAGTACTTC
-	12	-	TRBV7-8	TRBJ1-1	CASSLALGVSFF	TGTGCCAGCAGCTTAGCGCTCGGGGTGTCTTTCTTT
-	14	few	TRBV13	TRBJ1-5	CASSFGGYNQPQHF	TGTGCCAGCAGCTTTGGAGGTTACAATCAGCCCCAGCATTTT
TRBD2	16	-	TRBV4-1	TRBJ2-7	CASSQGGLAFSYEQYF	TGCGCCAGCAGCCAAGGGGGACTAGCGTTCTCCTACGAGCAGTACTTC
-	14	-	TRBV6-6	TRBJ1-2	CASHTGSANYGYTF	TGTGCCAGCCATACAGGGAGCGCTAACTATGGCTACACCTTC
-	13	-	TRBV6-6	TRBJ2-3	CASTDSDESTQYF	TGTGCCAGCACCGACAGTGATGAATCGACGCAGTATTTT
TRBD1	16	-	TRBV10-2	TRBJ2-7	CASRTGTGLRSYEQYF	TGCGCCAGCAGAACCGGGACAGGGCTGAGGTCCTACGAGCAGTACTTC
-	11	-	TRBV20-1	TRBJ2-7	CSAAGNYEQYF	TGCAGTGCCGCGGGAAACTACGAGCAGTACTTC
-	16	once	TRBV28	TRBJ2-3	CASSRDSDMPTDTQYF	TGTGCCAGCAGCCGGGACTCCGACATGCCCACAGATACGCAGTATTTT
TRBD2	15	-	TRBV7-2	TRBJ2-4	CASSQAGGQKNIQYF	TGTGCCAGCAGTCAAGCGGGGGGACAGAAAAACATTCAGTACTTC
TRBD2	17	-	TRBV4-1	TRBJ2-4	CASSQDTSGRAKNIQYF	TGCGCCAGCAGCCAGGATACTAGCGGGAGAGCCAAAAACATTCAGTACTTC
TRBD2	14	-	TRBV29-1	TRBJ2-7	CSVVNSGNWYEQYF	TGCAGCGTTGTGAATAGCGGGAATTGGTACGAGCAGTACTTC
-	16	once	TRBV7-8	TRBJ2-3	CASSLFEGEVGDTQYF	TGTGCCAGCAGCTTATTCGAGGGAGAGGTTGGAGATACGCAGTATTTT
-	15	-	TRBV28	TRBJ1-6	CASSIQGDYNSPLHF	TGTGCCAGCAGCATCCAAGGGGACTATAATTCACCCCTCCACTTT
TRBD1	17	-	TRBV28	TRBJ1-1	CASGITGASTLNTEAFF	TGTGCCAGCGGAATCACAGGGGCTAGTACTTTGAACACTGAAGCTTTCTTT
-	14	-	TRBV5-1	TRBJ1-2	CASSLDQGRYGYTF	TGCGCCAGCAGCTTGGATCAGGGGCGCTATGGCTACACCTTC
-	13	-	TRBV4-1	TRBJ2-7	CASSQDWFQVQYF	TGCGCCAGCAGCCAAGATTGGTTCCAGGTACAGTACTTC
TRBD1	13	-	TRBV29-1	TRBJ2-7	CSVGGTGTDEQYF	TGCAGCGTTGGAGGGACAGGGACCGACGAGCAGTACTTC
-	14	-	TRBV28	TRBJ2-5	CASSRDRKRETQYF	TGTGCCAGCAGTCGCGACAGGAAGCGGGAGACCCAGTACTTC
TRBD1	15	few	TRBV28	TRBJ1-4	CASSPSTGGFEKLFF	TGTGCCAGCAGTCCATCGACAGGGGGATTTGAAAAACTGTTTTTT
-	15	-	TRBV28	TRBJ1-1	CASSVYRAMNTEAFF	TGTGCCAGCAGTGTCTACAGGGCCATGAACACTGAAGCTTTCTTT
-	14	-	TRBV5-1	TRBJ1-1	CASSSVREGTEAFF	TGCGCCAGCAGCAGCGTCAGGGAAGGCACTGAAGCTTTCTTT
TRBD1	15	-	TRBV19	TRBJ1-6	CASSTATGPGSPLHF	TGTGCCAGTAGTACGGCGACAGGGCCGGGGTCACCCCTCCACTTT
TRBD1	14	-	TRBV29-1	TRBJ2-7	CSVVAGGSSYEQYF	TGCAGCGTTGTAGCAGGGGGAAGCTCCTACGAGCAGTACTTC
-	13	once	TRBV6-5	TRBJ2-7	CASSYLVGGEQYF	TGTGCCAGCAGTTACCTAGTGGGAGGCGAGCAGTACTTC
TRBD1	14	-	TRBV5-1	TRBJ2-1	CASSPWTGRNEQFF	TGCGCCAGCAGCCCATGGACAGGGCGAAATGAGCAGTTCTTC
TRBD1	13	once	TRBV5-8	TRBJ1-2	CASSFDRGYGYTF	TGTGCCAGCAGCTTCGACAGGGGGTATGGCTACACCTTC